This is a list of T cell receptor beta chains from one sample in a study of OX40 agonist ivuxolimab in advanced cancers. Data came from immunoSEQ multiplex PCR; TCRdb stores just in-frame clones and leaves some out. The sample records tens of thousands of clones, roughly 78% being singletons. Sequencing was performed on CD4+ or CD8+ T cells sorted from blood, taken in a trial of the OX40 agonist ivuxolimab. Every receptor here comes from an adult with an advanced solid tumor such as melanoma, head and neck, liver or kidney cancer. Both conserved end residues are part of each CDR3. A D gene is named only where the DNA matches it firmly. Rows give clone size only sometimes, using once, few, many, or a class for an expanded clone.

>TRBD1|TRBV19|TRBJ2-7|-
TGTGCCAGTAGTATAGAGGGACAGGGGGTCTACGAGCAGTACTTC
CASSIEGQGVYEQYF
>TRBD2|TRBV10-3|TRBJ2-2|once
TGTGCCATCAGTAGGAGCGGGGTTGGCGGGGAGCTGTTTTTT
CAISRSGVGGELFF
>TRBD1|TRBV6-1|TRBJ1-1|-
TGTGCCAGCAGTGAAGGGGGAACAGGGGTCGGTGAAGCTTTCTTT
CASSEGGTGVGEAFF
>-|TRBV29-1|TRBJ2-7|once
TGCAGCGTTGTGGTCAGGGCAGGGTACGAGCAGTACTTC
CSVVVRAGYEQYF
>TRBD1|TRBV7-3|TRBJ1-2|-
TGTGCCAGCAGCCCCAGTTATGTGGCCCCCGGGACAGCAGTTAACTATGGCTACACCTTC
CASSPSYVAPGTAVNYGYTF
>-|TRBV5-1|TRBJ2-5|-
TGCGCCAGCAGCTTCAACAGGGTCCAAGAGACCCAGTACTTC
CASSFNRVQETQYF
>TRBD1|TRBV7-3|TRBJ2-3|-
TGTGCCAGCAGCATAGACAGGGTTCAGTATTTT
CASSIDRVQYF
>TRBD1|TRBV5-1|TRBJ1-3|-
TGCGCCAGCAGCTTGGAGGGGACAGGGGCCGGAAACACCATATATTTT
CASSLEGTGAGNTIYF
>-|TRBV25-1|TRBJ2-5|-
TGTGCCAGCAGTGAAAGTTTAGCGTCGGTAAGCGGTCAAGAGACCCAGTACTTC
CASSESLASVSGQETQYF
>-|TRBV9|TRBJ1-4|once
TGTGCCAGCAGCCGAGAGGACACCTCAACTAATGAAAAACTGTTTTTT
CASSREDTSTNEKLFF
>-|TRBV2|TRBJ1-3|few
TGTGCCAGCAGCCTGACATTGACTGGAAACACCATATATTTT
CASSLTLTGNTIYF
>TRBD1|TRBV5-1|TRBJ2-1|once
TGCGCCAGCAGCCTGTTGGGACAGGGGACAAATGAGCAGTTCTTC
CASSLLGQGTNEQFF
>-|TRBV7-9|TRBJ2-7|-
TGTGCCAGCAGCCCCCAGGGGAGCGTGGCGGACGAGCAGTACTTC
CASSPQGSVADEQYF
>TRBD1|TRBV5-4|TRBJ2-5|-
TGTGCCAGCAGCATAGCACAGGGGACCCAAGAGACCCAGTACTTC
CASSIAQGTQETQYF
>-|TRBV7-8|TRBJ1-2|-
TGTGCCAGCAGCCAGAGGCCAGCCGGGGGCGGAGGGTATGGCTACACCTTC
CASSQRPAGGGGYGYTF
>TRBD1|TRBV4-1|TRBJ1-2|few
TGCGCCAGCAGCCAAGAGTGGGACAGGGCCTTCTATGGCTACACCTTC
CASSQEWDRAFYGYTF
>TRBD1|TRBV2|TRBJ2-7|once
TGTGCCAGCACTAGGGACAGCTACGAGCAGTACTTC
CASTRDSYEQYF
>-|TRBV5-5|TRBJ1-3|-
TGTGCCAGCAGCCCCGGGGTCGGGGGCTCTGGAAACACCATATATTTT
CASSPGVGGSGNTIYF
>-|TRBV9|TRBJ1-2|-
TGTGCCAGCAGCGAACAGACATATAACTATGGCTACACCTTC
CASSEQTYNYGYTF
>TRBD2|TRBV10-2|TRBJ2-1|-
TGCGCCAGCATACAAAGGCGGGAGGACCCCCCACCCTACAATGAGCAGTTCTTC
CASIQRREDPPPYNEQFF
>-|TRBV27|TRBJ2-4|-
TGTGCCAGCAGTCCCAACAGGGATAGGGGCAAAAACATTCAGTACTTC
CASSPNRDRGKNIQYF
>-|TRBV7-2|TRBJ1-4|-
TGTGCCAGCAGCTTAAACCCCCCGGCTACTAATGAAAAACTGTTTTTT
CASSLNPPATNEKLFF
>-|TRBV29-1|TRBJ2-1|-
TGCAGCGTTGATGTCAGGGGAAGAGGGGTCGATGAGCAGTTCTTC
CSVDVRGRGVDEQFF
>TRBD2|TRBV7-2|TRBJ2-3|-
TGTGCCAGCAGCTTGGCTTCTAGCGGGGGGACAGATACGCAGTATTTT
CASSLASSGGTDTQYF
>-|TRBV9|TRBJ1-1|few
TGTGCCAGCAGCGTAGACACTGAAGCTTTCTTT
CASSVDTEAFF
>TRBD1|TRBV7-2|TRBJ1-1|-
TGTGCCAGCAGCTTAAACGCACAGGGGAGCGCTGAAGCTTTCTTT
CASSLNAQGSAEAFF
>-|TRBV15|TRBJ1-1|few
TGTGCCACCAGCGGGCCTTATAAAGACACTGAAGCTTTCTTT
CATSGPYKDTEAFF
>-|TRBV7-2|TRBJ1-6|-
TGTGCCAGCAGCTTAGGGGGCACAGGCGGGAATTCACCCCTCCACTTT
CASSLGGTGGNSPLHF
>TRBD1|TRBV25-1|TRBJ1-1|-
TGTGCCAGCAGTGCTGGGACAGGGGAAGCTTTCTTT
CASSAGTGEAFF
>TRBD1|TRBV7-2|TRBJ1-2|-
TGTGCCAGCAGCATATCAGGGGGCGGCTACACCTTC
CASSISGGGYTF
>-|TRBV5-1|TRBJ2-6|-
TGCGCCAGCAGCCACCGGTCTGGGGCCAACGTCCTGACTTTC
CASSHRSGANVLTF